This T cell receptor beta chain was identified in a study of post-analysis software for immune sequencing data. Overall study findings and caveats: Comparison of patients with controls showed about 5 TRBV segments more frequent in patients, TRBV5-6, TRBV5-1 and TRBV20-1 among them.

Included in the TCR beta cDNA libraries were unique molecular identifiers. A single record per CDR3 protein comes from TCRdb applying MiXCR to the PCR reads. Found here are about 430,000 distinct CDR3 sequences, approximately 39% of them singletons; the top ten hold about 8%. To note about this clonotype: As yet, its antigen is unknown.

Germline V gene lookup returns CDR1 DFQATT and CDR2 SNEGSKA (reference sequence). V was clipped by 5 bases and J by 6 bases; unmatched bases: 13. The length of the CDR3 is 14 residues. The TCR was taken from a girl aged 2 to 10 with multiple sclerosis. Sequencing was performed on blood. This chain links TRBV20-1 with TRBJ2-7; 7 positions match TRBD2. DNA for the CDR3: TGCAGTGCTCGGCACCCTAGCGGAATCGGCGAGCAGTACTTC. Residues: CSARHPSGIGEQYF.